Below, one T cell receptor beta chain is given with its context. What it binds is unknown. Libraries were prepared by immunoSEQ multiplex PCR; TCRdb keeps only in-frame clonotypes and omits some of them. The data show fewer than 650,000 clones, roughly 79% seen once. Germline CDR1 reads MGHRA; CDR2 reads YSYEKL. V dropped 4 bases and J dropped 8; count of bases not matched to a gene: 16. This CDR3 contains 17 residues. This entry belongs to a study of shared clonotypes between healthy human individuals. Findings of the study overall: Among donors, clonotype sharing was expected to be affected by sequencing depth.

The chain recombines TRBV4-1 with TRBJ2-1; the match to TRBD2 covers 8 bases. The sequenced material came from PBMCs. The TCR comes from a woman aged 40 to 50 in good health. Some clones in this sample may be carry-over from other donors' samples. CDR3 nucleotide sequence: TGCGCCAGCAGCCGTAAAATCGCGGGAGGTACCCAGGATGAGCAGTTCTTC. Translated, it gives CASSRKIAGGTQDEQFF.